Below are 23 T cell receptor beta chains sequenced from a single sample in a study of T cell responses to AZD1222 COVID-19 vaccine. Produced via immunoSEQ multiplex PCR; TCRdb's table is partial and in-frame only. This sample lists around 140,000 clones; its ten largest clones have over 2%. The sample consisted of peripheral blood. All receptors come from an adult in good health.

Written as DNA, the CDR3 is TGTGCCACCAGCAGAGATTTAAGGGTTGGCTACACCTTC. As protein: CATSRDLRVGYTF. The chain is built from TRBV15 and TRBJ1-2, with D hard to call. Trimming removed 0 bases at V and 7 bases at J, with 9 bases between. The germline V gene has CDR1 LNHNV and CDR2 YYDKDF (reference sequence). The CDR3 spans 13 residues.

The chain uses TRBV29-1 and TRBJ2-2; the D gene could be TRBD1 or TRBD2 (6 bases each). This CDR3 spans 13 amino acids. V lost 2 bases to trimming and J lost 6 bases, with 10 bases between them. CDR1 and CDR2 from the germline V gene are SQVTM and ANQGSEA. CDR3 DNA: TGCAGCGTTGAACAGGGGACTCCCGGGGAGCTGTTTTTT. It yields the protein CSVEQGTPGELFF.

The V call is TRBV18, the J call TRBJ2-1; 7 nucleotides agree with TRBD2. Germline V gene sequence: CDR1 KGHSH, CDR2 LQKENI. The CDR3 covers 19 residues. Losses at the gene ends were 3 bases for V and 4 bases for J; bases not matched to a gene: 18. CDR3 residues: CASSPVWGGGLSLYNEQFF. CDR3 DNA: TGTGCCAGCTCACCGGTTTGGGGGGGAGGACTATCCTTGTACAATGAGCAGTTCTTC.

The chain is built from TRBV4-2 and TRBJ1-5; the D is unclear. V was clipped by 0 bases and J by 3 bases, with 9 bases between them. The CDR3 has 15 residues. CDR1 LGHNA and CDR2 YNFKEQ come from the germline V gene. The CDR3 DNA reads as TGTGCCAGCAGCCAAGATCAGGTTTACAATCAGCCCCAGCATTTT. Amino acid sequence: CASSQDQVYNQPQHF.

This chain uses TRBV6-5 with TRBJ1-6; D remains unclear. CDR3 length equals 15 residues. CDR1 and CDR2 (germline): MNHEY, SVGAGI. Trimming removed 6 bases at V and 2 bases at J, with 11 bases between. The CDR3 loop reads CASSRSAPYNSPLHF. The CDR3, as DNA: TGTGCCAGCAGCCGATCGGCCCCCTATAATTCACCCCTCCACTTT.

The chain links TRBV6-1 to TRBJ2-3, with D perhaps matching TRBD1 or TRBD2 (5 bases each). Germline V gives CDR1 MNHNS, CDR2 SASEGT. The V and J ends lost 2 bases and 1 base respectively, with 22 bases between them. This CDR3 is built from 19 residues. CDR3 residues: CASSEFRGWGAPGTDTQYF. CDR3 nucleotide sequence: TGTGCCAGCAGTGAATTTAGGGGCTGGGGAGCACCTGGCACAGATACGCAGTATTTT.

J is TRBJ1-5 and V is TRBV5-1, with D tentatively TRBD1 (5 bases). V shed 5 bases and J shed 0 bases, with 9 bases lying between them. Germline CDR1 is SGHRS and CDR2 is YFSETQ. The CDR3 covers 14 residues. CDR3 in amino acids: CASSNDSSNQPQHF. CDR3 DNA: TGCGCCAGCAGTAACGACAGTAGCAATCAGCCCCAGCATTTT.

The gene calls are TRBV19 and TRBJ2-3, with TRBD2 identical over 8 bases. V was pared by 8 bases and J by 3 bases, with 16 bases of the junction left unmatched. The CDR3 has 17 residues. CDR1 is LNHDA, CDR2 SQIVND, per germline (reference sequence). The CDR3 is CASVGGGRVKDTDTQYF. CDR3 in DNA: TGTGCCAGTGTCGGGGGGGGCCGAGTAAAGGATACAGATACGCAGTATTTT.

This chain links TRBV9 with TRBJ1-1, with TRBD1 matching 7 bases. Germline CDR1 is SGDLS and CDR2 is YYNGEE. V was pared by 4 bases and J by 3 bases, with 3 bases of the junction left unmatched. The CDR3 loop spans 13 amino acids. The DNA of the CDR3 is TGTGCCAGCAGCACAGGGGCGGACACTGAAGCTTTCTTT. Protein: CASSTGADTEAFF.

V and J are TRBV28 and TRBJ1-1; no firm D call. The CDR3 totals 15 residues. Germline CDR1 reads MDHEN; CDR2 reads SYDVKM. V dropped 1 base and J dropped 0 bases, with 9 bases sitting between them. CDR3 DNA sequence: TGTGCCAGCAGTTTATTGTCACAGATGAACACTGAAGCTTTCTTT. It translates to CASSLLSQMNTEAFF. The entire variable domain, with the rest obtained from reference TRBV28 and TRBJ1-1, is as follows: DVKVTQSSRYLVKRTGEKVFLECVQDMDHENMFWYRQDPGLGLRLIYFSYDVKMKEKGDIPEGYSVSREKKERFSLILESASTNQTSMYLCASSLLSQMNTEAFFGQGTRLTVV.

CDR3 residues: CASSLAVAGALNEQYF. DNA of the CDR3: TGCGCCAGCAGCTTGGCCGTCGCGGGGGCGTTGAACGAGCAGTACTTC. This chain connects TRBV5-1 to TRBJ2-7; maybe TRBD2 (7 bases). Trimming pared 0 bases from V and 5 bases from J, leaving 18 bases between. Germline V gene sequence: CDR1 SGHRS, CDR2 YFSETQ. This CDR3 spans 16 amino acids.

The V call is TRBV15, the J call TRBJ2-5; 8 bases are shared with TRBD1. This CDR3 spans 15 amino acids. Germline trimming cut 2 bases from V and 5 bases from J; bases unmatched to any gene: 7. Germline V gives CDR1 LNHNV, CDR2 YYDKDF (reference sequence). CDR3 coding DNA: TGTGCCACCAGCAGACCCCAGGGGGCGCGGGAGACCCAGTACTTC. It encodes CATSRPQGARETQYF.

The chain carries TRBV18 and TRBJ1-2; no clear D. Germline-derived CDR1 and CDR2 are KGHSH and LQKENI. The CDR3 extends over 14 amino acids. Deletions cut 3 bases from V and 3 bases from J, with 11 bases between. The CDR3, as DNA: TGTGCCAGCTCACCCTATCTAGATGACTATGGCTACACCTTC. This encodes CASSPYLDDYGYTF.

This rearrangement joins TRBV3-1 (or the pseudogene TRBV3-2) to TRBJ1-5, with unresolved D. The CDR3 spans 14 residues. Germline CDR1 is LGHDT and CDR2 is YNNKEL (reference sequence). The V gene lost 1 base and the J gene lost 3 bases, with 7 bases spanning the gap. CDR3 loop: CASSQGFLNQPQHF. The CDR3 DNA follows: TGTGCCAGCAGCCAAGGGTTTCTCAATCAGCCCCAGCATTTT.

The V and J genes are TRBV28 and TRBJ2-7; 9 bases line up with TRBD2. This CDR3 is built from 14 residues. Trimming took 6 bases from V and 6 from J; bases not matched to a gene: 9. Per the germline V gene, CDR1 is MDHEN and CDR2 is SYDVKM. CDR3 nucleotides: TGTGCCAGCAGGCCGGGACTAGCTCTGATCGAGCAGTACTTC. It yields the protein CASRPGLALIEQYF. Full variable domain (missing parts from reference TRBV28 and TRBJ2-7): DVKVTQSSRYLVKRTGEKVFLECVQDMDHENMFWYRQDPGLGLRLIYFSYDVKMKEKGDIPEGYSVSREKKERFSLILESASTNQTSMYLCASRPGLALIEQYFGPGTRLTVT.

The CDR3 DNA reads as TGTGCCAGTAACGAAGCAGGGGGGGGCACTGAAGCTTTCTTT. This sequence encodes CASNEAGGGTEAFF. The V gene is TRBV27, the J gene TRBJ1-1; 7 nucleotides agree with TRBD1. The germline V gene encodes CDR1 MNHEY and CDR2 SMNVEV (reference sequence). The CDR3 contains 14 residues. Unmatched junction bases numbered 11, after V lost 9 bases and J lost 4 bases.

The chain employs TRBV11-3 and TRBJ1-2; D not certain. This CDR3 comprises 13 residues. Looked up from germline, CDR1 is SGHNT and CDR2 is YENEEA. The V gene lost 6 bases and the J gene lost 4 bases, with 12 bases spanning the gap. CDR3 bases: TGTGCCAGCAGTTCACAGACCTTCTATGGCTACACCTTC. Amino acids: CASSSQTFYGYTF.

This chain uses TRBV19 with TRBJ1-2; TRBD1 aligns across 7 bases. Germline trimming cut 3 bases from V and 1 base from J; bases unmatched to any gene: 11. This CDR3 is built from 17 residues. The V gene's germline CDR1 is LNHDA and CDR2 SQIVND (reference sequence). The CDR3 coding sequence is TGTGCCAGTAGTATCCGATTGGGACAGCTCTATAACTATGGCTACACCTTC. It is translated as CASSIRLGQLYNYGYTF.

This chain joins TRBV29-1 and TRBJ1-5; a weak D match, TRBD1 (6 bases). The CDR3 runs to 13 residues. The germline gives CDR1 SQVTM, CDR2 ANQGSEA. Between the trimmed V and J ends, which lost 3 bases and 7 bases, there was a span of 13 bases. The CDR3 sequence is CSVEDGGGQPQHF. The CDR3 DNA sequence: TGCAGCGTTGAGGACGGGGGCGGGCAGCCCCAGCATTTT. Looking up the rest from reference TRBV29-1 and TRBJ1-5 gives the full variable domain: SAVISQKPSRDICQRGTSLTIQCQVDSQVTMMFWYRQQPGQSLTLIATANQGSEATYESGFVIDKFPISRPNLTFSTLTVSNMSPEDSSIYLCSVEDGGGQPQHFGDGTRLSIL.

The rearrangement joins TRBV6-5 to TRBJ2-5; D gene uncertain. The CDR3 sequence is 15 residues long. Trimming pared 0 bases from V and 5 bases from J, leaving 13 bases between. The germline V gene has CDR1 MNHEY and CDR2 SVGAGI. The CDR3 nucleotides read TGTGCCAGCAGTTACTCGGTCCAGTATCACGAGACCCAGTACTTC. Translation: CASSYSVQYHETQYF.

This chain uses TRBV28 with TRBJ1-2, with TRBD1 identical over 9 bases. Germline-derived CDR1 and CDR2 are MDHEN and SYDVKM. This CDR3 comprises 17 residues. V was clipped by 5 bases and J by 2 bases; unmatched bases: 12. The CDR3: CASSILLLDRGNYGYTF. The CDR3, as DNA: TGTGCCAGCAGTATTCTCCTTCTGGACAGGGGCAACTATGGCTACACCTTC.

V and J are TRBV14 and TRBJ1-6; D uncertain. The germline CDR1 and CDR2 sequences are SGHDN and FVKESK. V lost 3 bases and J lost 9, with 12 bases in between. The CDR3 runs 14 residues. CDR3: CASSQNWGGSPLHF. The CDR3, as DNA: TGTGCCAGCAGCCAGAACTGGGGTGGTTCACCCCTCCACTTT.

The rearrangement links TRBV7-2 to TRBJ2-5, with 12 bases identical to TRBD2. This CDR3 has 16 residues. Germline V lookup: CDR1 SGHTA, CDR2 FQGNSA. J gave up 0 bases and V 4 bases, and 3 bases lay outside the gene matches. The CDR3 loop reads CASSSGLAGYQETQYF. The CDR3 DNA reads TGTGCCAGCAGCTCCGGACTAGCGGGGTACCAAGAGACCCAGTACTTC.